The 19 T cell receptor beta chains given below trace back to one sample, sequenced in a study of cytomegalovirus exposure and HLA in healthy donors. The PCR ran on 60 Vbeta and 13 Jbeta primers. The repertoire was sequenced with immunoSEQ multiplex PCR; TCRdb's copy has only in-frame clones and lacks some. Of over 200,000 clones listed, more than 70% are singletons. The sequenced material came from PBMCs. The receptor set was obtained from a human donor in good health.

The chain is built from TRBV9 and TRBJ2-7; perhaps TRBD1 as D (5 bases). The CDR3 is made up of 15 amino acids. V lost 0 bases and J lost 0, with 10 bases in between. Germline V gene sequence: CDR1 SGDLS, CDR2 YYNGEE. As DNA, the CDR3 is TGTGCCAGCAGCGTAGATCAGGGTTTCTCCTACGAGCAGTACTTC. It encodes CASSVDQGFSYEQYF.

The chain carries TRBV6-4 and TRBJ1-2, with 7 positions matching TRBD1. J was trimmed by 8 bases and V by 3 bases; bases with no gene match: 12. The CDR3 spans 15 residues. Looked up from germline, CDR1 is MRHNA and CDR2 is SNTAGT. The CDR3 is CASSDPGTEFRGYTF. The CDR3 DNA reads as TGTGCCAGCAGTGATCCCGGGACAGAGTTCCGGGGCTACACCTTC.

The J gene is TRBJ2-1, the V gene TRBV7-8; the D gene is possibly TRBD1 (7 bases). In germline, CDR1 is SGHVS, CDR2 FQNEAQ. The CDR3 has 15 residues. Trimming cost V 8 bases and J 2 bases, with 16 bases left between them. The chain's CDR3 is CASGGGAGTYNEQFF. The CDR3 bases are TGTGCCAGCGGAGGGGGCGCAGGGACCTACAATGAGCAGTTCTTC.

This chain uses TRBV7-8 with TRBJ2-7; 7 positions match TRBD1. The CDR3 covers 16 residues. V gave up 1 base and J gave up 2 bases; unmatched junction bases: 8. Germline CDR1 reads SGHVS; CDR2 reads FQNEAQ. The CDR3 loop is CASSLVTGVITYEQYF. CDR3 bases: TGTGCCAGCAGCTTAGTTACAGGGGTGATCACCTACGAGCAGTACTTC.

This sequence joins TRBV30 and TRBJ1-2, with 10 bases aligning to TRBD1. V lost 7 bases, J lost 7 bases, and 9 bases stayed unmatched. Germline values: CDR1 GTSNPN, CDR2 SVGIG (reference sequence). The CDR3 length is 13 residues. CDR3 loop: CASKGQGIFGYTF. CDR3 in DNA: TGTGCCTCTAAGGGACAGGGGATTTTTGGCTACACCTTC.

This chain's CDR3 is CASSFSWTADEKLFF. Written as DNA, the CDR3 is TGTGCCAGTAGCTTTTCCTGGACAGCCGATGAAAAACTGTTTTTT. The V and J genes are TRBV19 and TRBJ1-4, with D tentatively TRBD1 (6 bases). Trimming removed 6 bases from V and 6 bases from J, with 17 bases in between. This CDR3 is 15 amino acids long. Germline CDR1 is LNHDA and CDR2 is SQIVND (reference sequence).

The chain couples TRBV5-5 to TRBJ2-7; D is uncertain. CDR1 and CDR2 (germline): SGHKS, YYEKEE (reference sequence). V was pared by 0 bases and J by 5 bases, with 9 bases between. The CDR3 is 13 amino acids. This CDR3 reads CASSLEQHNEQYF. As DNA, the CDR3 is TGTGCCAGCAGCTTGGAACAGCACAACGAGCAGTACTTC.

The rearrangement uses TRBV18 and TRBJ2-5, with 12 positions matching TRBD1. The germline CDR1 and CDR2 sequences are KGHSH and LQKENI. The CDR3 spans 15 residues. The J segment lost 10 bases and the V segment lost 5 bases, leaving 11 bases of the junction unmatched. CDR3 nucleotides: TGTGCCAGCTCATCCGGGACAGGGGGCGCGGGGATCCAGTACTTC. It yields the protein CASSSGTGGAGIQYF. The complete variable domain, with remaining parts taken from reference TRBV18 and TRBJ2-5, reads NAGVMQNPRHLVRRRGQEARLRCSPMKGHSHVYWYRQLPEEGLKFMVYLQKENIIDESGMPKERFSAEFPKEGPSILRIQQVVRGDSAAYFCASSSGTGGAGIQYFGPGTRLLVL.

The rearrangement uses TRBV19 and TRBJ2-7, with D possibly matching TRBD1 (6 bases). Per the germline V gene, CDR1 is LNHDA and CDR2 is SQIVND (reference sequence). V gave up 3 bases and J gave up 6 bases, with 15 bases separating them. This CDR3 contains 14 residues. The CDR3 sequence: CASSISSQGPEQYF. The CDR3 bases are TGTGCCAGTAGTATCAGCTCACAGGGCCCCGAGCAGTACTTC.

This clone has just a few counts. This chain links TRBV5-1 with TRBJ1-1, with 7 bases fitting TRBD1. Per germline, CDR1 SGHRS and CDR2 YFSETQ. The CDR3 contains 14 residues. V trimming: 4 bases; J trimming: 1 base; junction bases outside the gene matches: 4. CDR3 sequence reads: CASSPWTGNTEAFF. In nucleotides, the CDR3 is TGCGCCAGCAGCCCCTGGACAGGGAACACTGAAGCTTTCTTT. Looking up the rest from reference TRBV5-1 and TRBJ1-1 gives the full variable domain: KAGVTQTPRYLIKTRGQQVTLSCSPISGHRSVSWYQQTPGQGLQFLFEYFSETQRNKGNFPGRFSGRQFSNSRSEMNVSTLELGDSALYLCASSPWTGNTEAFFGQGTRLTVV.

This clone was seen a few times. The CDR3 loop reads CASSDRGEVSEQYF. CDR3 sequence (DNA): TGTGCCAGCAGTGACAGGGGGGAGGTAAGCGAGCAGTACTTC. This chain uses TRBV2 with TRBJ2-7; D may be TRBD1 (7 bases). The V gene's germline CDR1 is SNHLY and CDR2 FYNNEI. Trimming cost V 3 bases and J 6 bases, with 15 bases left between them. CDR3 size: 14 residues.

V and J are TRBV7-2 and TRBJ2-5, with D perhaps TRBD2 (6 bases). The CDR3 has 15 amino acids. V was trimmed by 5 bases and J by 5 bases, leaving 18 bases between them. The V gene's germline CDR1 is SGHTA and CDR2 FQGNSA. CDR3 protein: CASSADPRDWETQYF. In DNA, the CDR3 is TGTGCCAGCAGCGCGGACCCGCGGGATTGGGAGACCCAGTACTTC. Looking up the rest from reference TRBV7-2 and TRBJ2-5 gives the full variable domain: GAGVSQSPSNKVTEKGKDVELRCDPISGHTALYWYRQSLGQGLEFLIYFQGNSAPDKSGLPSDRFSAERTGGSVSTLTIQRTQQEDSAVYLCASSADPRDWETQYFGPGTRLLVL.

The chain recombines TRBV1 with TRBJ2-5; the table's D gene call, TRBD1, was not cross checked with the DNA. TRBV1 is flagged as a pseudogene. The CDR3 totals 14 residues. The CDR3 nucleotides are TGCACCAGCAGCCAACGACTGCTCAGGGGGGCCCAGTACTTC. This gives the protein CTSSQRLLRGAQYF.

This chain uses TRBV5-1 with TRBJ1-2; 7 bases match TRBD1. The CDR3 loop spans 13 amino acids. The germline CDR1 and CDR2 sequences are SGHRS and YFSETQ. The ends lost 1 base at V and 8 bases at J; junction bases unmatched: 5. CDR3 bases: TGCGCCAGCAGCTTGCAAACAGGGGAGGGCTACACCTTC. This sequence encodes CASSLQTGEGYTF.

A remark on this clone: The same CDR3 can be traced to other DNA sequences in this sample. The V gene is TRBV6-5, the J gene TRBJ2-1; D might be TRBD2 (5 bases). From germline, CDR1 is MNHEY and CDR2 SVGAGI. The V and J ends lost 0 bases and 4 bases respectively, with 10 bases between them. The CDR3 sequence is 15 residues long. The CDR3 sequence is CASSYSPSGYNEQFF. The CDR3 DNA sequence: TGTGCCAGCAGTTACTCCCCATCGGGGTACAATGAGCAGTTCTTC.

This chain links TRBV28 with TRBJ1-4, with 8 bases that match TRBD1. The V gene end was trimmed by 5 bases and the J gene end by 7 bases; junction bases not matched to a gene: 6. Per the germline V gene, CDR1 is MDHEN and CDR2 is SYDVKM. The CDR3 totals 14 residues. Here the CDR3 reads CASSVTGVAEKLFF. The DNA of the CDR3 is TGTGCCAGCAGTGTGACAGGGGTAGCTGAAAAACTGTTTTTT.

This chain uses TRBV28 with TRBJ1-2; perhaps TRBD1 as D (5 bases). Germline CDR1 MDHEN, CDR2 SYDVKM. The CDR3 spans 13 residues. With 7 bases removed from V and 8 bases from J, the gap between germline ends came to 17 bases. CDR3 amino acids: CASTTSGGWGYTF. CDR3 bases: TGTGCCAGCACCACATCGGGGGGTTGGGGCTACACCTTC.

This sequence joins TRBV21-1 and TRBJ1-1. TRBV21-1 corresponds to a pseudogene. This CDR3 is built from 16 residues. CDR3 loop: CASSETAREANTEAFF. In DNA form, the CDR3 reads TGTGCCAGCAGCGAAACAGCCCGGGAGGCGAACACTGAAGCTTTCTTT.

This rearrangement joins TRBV7-2 to TRBJ2-1; 11 bases map to TRBD2. CDR1 is SGHTA, CDR2 FQGNSA, per germline. The CDR3 runs to 13 residues. The ends lost 4 bases at V and 10 bases at J; junction bases unmatched: 3. This chain's CDR3 is CASSSGLAGEQFF. CDR3 nucleotides: TGTGCCAGCAGCTCCGGACTAGCGGGCGAGCAGTTCTTC.